The rows below give T cell receptor beta chains drawn from one sample of a study of T cell repertoires in cytomegalovirus infection. TCRdb reanalysed the reads using MiXCR and keeps one entry per CDR3 protein. This table has a few hundred thousand distinct CDR3 sequences, roughly 20% appearing once. Sequencing used PBMCs. These receptors originate from a human donor in good health (CMV status not recorded). Some clones in this sample may be carry-over from other donors' samples. Each CDR3 is given without its conserved first and last residue. The order of the fields is V gene, J gene, CDR3 protein.

TRBV27	TRBJ2-2	ASSPTYTGELF
TRBV12-3/TRBV12-4	TRBJ1-3	ASSSRTGRTGNTIY
TRBV7-8	TRBJ1-2	ASSFDSRVLRGYT
TRBV7-2	TRBJ2-7	ASSLWGGPYEQY
TRBV4-1	TRBJ2-1	ASSQRYRGGEQF
TRBV2	TRBJ2-1	ASNVVKGYNEQF
TRBV7-9	TRBJ2-7	ASSYPPRANTYEQY
TRBV5-4	TRBJ2-5	ASSLSGFQTQY
TRBV5-4	TRBJ2-3	ASSSLAGVGTDTQY
TRBV7-8	TRBJ2-4	ASSLTARDIQY
TRBV6-2/TRBV6-3	TRBJ2-1	ASSSTRDSSF
TRBV7-9	TRBJ2-3	ASSPKTTQY
TRBV7-6	TRBJ2-3	ASSLAPTGFGTDTQY
TRBV7-9	TRBJ2-7	ASSSRERQGTDEQY
TRBV12-3/TRBV12-4	TRBJ1-5	ASRRTDQPQH
TRBV7-2	TRBJ2-1	ASSVSGTNYNEQF
TRBV28	TRBJ2-1	ASSFSTRGEQF
TRBV7-2	TRBJ2-3	ASSLALRDGDTQY
TRBV27	TRBJ1-1	ASSLTTGFFGTEAF
TRBV6-1	TRBJ1-1	ASTPPRRDNTEAF
TRBV7-4	TRBJ2-7	ASSRMEGQSFSYEQY
TRBV2	TRBJ2-2	ASSEGLAGGGELF
TRBV7-6	TRBJ2-5	ASSLALGAGETQY
TRBV7-2	TRBJ1-2	ASSPRTGDYGYT
TRBV28	TRBJ1-5	ASSTTGQPQH
TRBV20-1	TRBJ2-1	SAPRTKGTVSYNEQF
TRBV5-1	TRBJ2-7	ASSLAGRGQGEQY